One and the same sample provided the 18 T cell receptor beta chains below, sequenced in a study of vaccination and CD4 T cells after COVID-19. The Oncomine TCR Beta short-read assay was applied to DNA of cultured CD4+ T cells. TCRdb ran MiXCR on the PCR reads and lists one entry per CDR3 protein. The sample lists roughly 20,000 distinct CDR3 sequences, around 50% occurring once. Their antigens are not known. The treatment was: roughly 11-day PBMC culture with coronavirus spike peptide pools or control peptides (ViraFEST assay). Source material: CD4+ T cells from blood, cultured in vitro. The receptor set was obtained from a human donor who had recovered from COVID-19.

Here the CDR3 DNA reads TGCAGTGCTCCTGGGGCGGGCGGGGCGGATACGCAGTATTTT. Its protein product is CSAPGAGGADTQYF. The chain combines TRBV20-1 with TRBJ2-3; TRBD2 is a possible D gene (6 bases). The germline CDR1 and CDR2 sequences are DFQATT and SNEGSKA (reference sequence). V was pared by 5 bases and J by 6 bases, with 18 bases between. The length of the CDR3 is 14 residues.

J is TRBJ2-1 and V is TRBV24-1, with TRBD2 matching over 8 bases. With V trimmed by 3 bases and J by 0 bases, 3 bases remained unmatched. Germline CDR1 reads KGHDR; CDR2 reads SFDVKD. The CDR3 contains 16 residues. CDR3 residues: CATSDRSGSSYNEQFF. The CDR3 DNA reads as TGTGCCACCAGTGATCGGAGCGGGAGCTCCTACAATGAGCAGTTCTTC.

The chain recombines TRBV27 with TRBJ2-5, with TRBD1 identical over 8 bases. Germline loops: CDR1 MNHEY, CDR2 SMNVEV (reference sequence). CDR3 length: 13 amino acids. Germline trimming cut 6 bases from V and 4 bases from J; bases unmatched to any gene: 4. DNA of the CDR3: TGTGCCAGCAGAGGCAGGGGGCGAGAGACCCAGTACTTC. This translates into CASRGRGRETQYF.

The chain links TRBV10-1 to TRBJ1-5; D ambiguous. The V gene lost 2 bases and the J gene lost 9 bases, with 11 bases spanning the gap. The CDR3 spans 13 residues. Germline V gives CDR1 WNHNN, CDR2 SYGVQD (reference sequence). CDR3 residues: CASSEQEKGPQHF. The CDR3 DNA reads TGCGCCAGCAGTGAGCAGGAGAAGGGGCCCCAGCATTTT.

The chain recombines TRBV2 with TRBJ1-3; perhaps TRBD1 as D (6 bases). CDR3 length: 16 residues. CDR1 and CDR2 (germline): SNHLY, FYNNEI. V lost 8 bases and J 0 bases, leaving 17 bases between the germline ends. In DNA, the CDR3 is TGTGCCAGCCGCTCGGCAGGGGAGAACTCTGGAAACACCATATATTTT. Amino acid sequence: CASRSAGENSGNTIYF.

This clonotype was seen a few times. The chain carries TRBV20-1 and TRBJ2-1; the D call may be TRBD1 or TRBD2 (7 bases each). This CDR3 comprises 14 residues. Between the trimmed V and J ends, which lost 8 bases and 6 bases, there was a span of 20 bases. CDR1 and CDR2 (germline): DFQATT, SNEGSKA (reference sequence). CDR3 nucleotide sequence: TGCAGTCCACAGGGGCGGGAGAGGGCCAATGAGCAGTTCTTC. It codes for CSPQGRERANEQFF.

This clonotype has a handful of counts. The rearrangement links TRBV5-8 to TRBJ2-3, with TRBD2 matching 10 bases. The trim removed 5 bases at V and 5 bases at J, leaving 5 bases unmatched. CDR3 length: 14 amino acids. Germline V gene sequence: CDR1 SGHTS, CDR2 YDEGEE. The CDR3 region has the DNA TGTGCCAGCAGGATAGCGGGAGGCGGAGATACGCAGTATTTT. Translating gives CASRIAGGGDTQYF.

This chain uses TRBV28 with TRBJ1-2; D gene uncertain. Deletions cut 8 bases from V and 1 base from J, with 11 bases between. The CDR3 loop spans 13 amino acids. In germline, CDR1 is MDHEN, CDR2 SYDVKM. The CDR3 sequence is CASAGNLNYGYTF. In nucleotides, the CDR3 is TGTGCCAGCGCTGGGAACCTTAACTATGGCTACACCTTC.

This chain links TRBV20-1 with TRBJ2-5; 14 bases line up with TRBD2. V shed 0 bases and J 5 bases; nucleotides not matched to a gene: 8. Germline V gene sequence: CDR1 DFQATT, CDR2 SNEGSKA (reference sequence). This CDR3 comprises 17 residues. The CDR3 region is CSARDSGLAGGWETQYF. The CDR3 region has the DNA TGCAGTGCTAGAGATTCCGGACTAGCGGGGGGTTGGGAGACCCAGTACTTC.

In this sample, this clonotype turned up a few times. This rearrangement joins TRBV24-1 to TRBJ1-1; 7 bases are a match to TRBD1. Looked up from germline, CDR1 is KGHDR and CDR2 is SFDVKD. The CDR3 has 11 amino acids. V lost 6 bases and J lost 11; bases outside the gene matches: 5. The CDR3 protein is CATSFRDSAFF. The DNA for the CDR3 is TGTGCCACCAGTTTCCGGGACAGCGCTTTCTTT.

This chain connects TRBV19 to TRBJ1-5, with 7 bases aligning to TRBD1. This CDR3 comprises 15 residues. After removal of 0 bases from V and 7 bases from J, the junction contained 6 bases not matched to a gene. CDR1 is LNHDA and CDR2 is SQIVND in the germline V gene (reference sequence). CDR3 DNA: TGTGCCAGTAGTATAGATGTCACAGGGGCCCAGCCCCAGCATTTT. This translates into CASSIDVTGAQPQHF.

The chain couples TRBV7-9 to TRBJ1-1; D remains unclear. The CDR3 runs 12 residues. Trimming removed 5 bases from V and 5 bases from J, with 9 bases in between. CDR1 and CDR2 (germline): SEHNR, FQNEAQ (reference sequence). CDR3 sequence (DNA): TGTGCCAGCAGCCTCCGAGGGACTGAAGCTTTCTTT. This sequence encodes CASSLRGTEAFF.

The chain joins TRBV6-1 to TRBJ1-2; 7 bases align to TRBD1. Germline CDR1 reads MNHNS; CDR2 reads SASEGT. CDR3 length: 14 amino acids. V trimming: 2 bases; J trimming: 6 bases; junction bases outside the gene matches: 6. The CDR3 loop reads CASSEPPGGHGYTF. The CDR3 bases are TGTGCCAGCAGTGAACCTCCAGGGGGACATGGCTACACCTTC.

V gene TRBV5-4 combines with J gene TRBJ1-4; the match to TRBD1 covers 7 bases. V gave up 0 bases and J gave up 3 bases; unmatched junction bases: 2. This CDR3 has 15 amino acids. Germline CDR1 reads SGHNT; CDR2 reads YYREEE (reference sequence). The CDR3 reads CASSLETGANEKLFF. The DNA of the CDR3 is TGTGCCAGCAGCTTGGAAACAGGGGCTAATGAAAAACTGTTTTTT.

This chain joins TRBV7-9 and TRBJ2-7; D not certain. V was cut by 6 bases and J by 3 bases, with 9 bases left in between. CDR3 length: 12 amino acids. Germline CDR1 and CDR2: SEHNR and FQNEAQ (reference sequence). The CDR3 DNA is TGTGCCAGCAGGGCCACCAGCTACGAGCAGTACTTC. Its protein product is CASRATSYEQYF.

The chain is built from TRBV5-8 and TRBJ2-3, with D unresolved. V dropped 0 bases and J dropped 5 bases, with 13 bases sitting between them. Germline CDR1 and CDR2: SGHTS and YDEGEE. The CDR3 covers 15 residues. CDR3 sequence: CASSLGVRSRDTQYF. As DNA, the CDR3 is TGTGCCAGCAGCTTGGGGGTGCGGAGTCGAGATACGCAGTATTTT.

The chain joins TRBV2 to TRBJ1-1; D not certain. Germline loops: CDR1 SNHLY, CDR2 FYNNEI. The length of the CDR3 is 14 residues. Trimming cost V 5 bases and J 3 bases, with 13 bases left between them. The CDR3 reads CASSLTSPDTEAFF. The CDR3 DNA reads TGTGCCAGCAGTCTGACCTCCCCGGACACTGAAGCTTTCTTT.

The chain combines TRBV7-2 with TRBJ1-5, with D possibly matching TRBD1 (6 bases). V was cut by 1 base and J by 8 bases, with 15 bases left in between. This CDR3 is 15 amino acids long. Germline assignment: CDR1 SGHTA and CDR2 FQGNSA. As DNA, the CDR3 is TGTGCCAGCAGCTTAGTGGGGGCGGAGGGGGAGCCCCAGCATTTT. As protein: CASSLVGAEGEPQHF.